This T cell receptor (beta chain) was documented in a study of blood T cell repertoires in COVID-19. The protocol was immunoSEQ multiplex PCR, while the TCRdb copy is restricted to in-frame clones and leaves out a portion. The sample carries about 210,000 clones, around 82% recorded once. Trimming took 7 bases from V and 3 from J, leaving 12 bases between them. CDR3 length equals 14 residues. Per germline, CDR1 MNHEY and CDR2 SMNVEV (reference sequence). This clone was picked up a small number of times. The V gene is TRBV27, the J gene TRBJ1-4; no clear D gene. This TCR came from a woman aged 40 to 50 with active or convalescent COVID-19. Material for sequencing was peripheral blood. The CDR3 loop is CASKSGEANEKLFF. CDR3 DNA: TGTGCCAGCAAGTCGGGAGAGGCTAATGAAAAACTGTTTTTT.